This is a list of T cell receptor beta chains from one sample in a study of shared clonotypes between healthy human individuals. Data came from immunoSEQ multiplex PCR; TCRdb stores just in-frame clones and leaves some out. The sample records hundreds of thousands of clones, around 78% being singletons. Input material: PBMCs. The receptors originated from a woman aged 40 to 50 in good health. Some clones in this sample may be carry-over from other donors' samples. Each CDR3 is given with its conserved first and last residue. The D gene is left open where the match is weak. Clone size is not always given. Where it is, it says once, few, many or a class for expanded clones.

d_call	v_call	j_call	clone_size	cdr3_aa	cdr3_nt
TRBD2	TRBV11-1	TRBJ2-7	NA	CASSLETSGAYEQYF	TGTGCCAGCAGCTTAGAGACTAGCGGGGCTTACGAGCAGTACTTC
TRBD1	TRBV4-3	TRBJ2-7	NA	CASSQDRTGFYEQYF	TGCGCCAGCAGCCAAGATCGGACAGGCTTTTACGAGCAGTACTTC
TRBD1	TRBV27	TRBJ1-1	NA	CASLGTGLNTEAFF	TGTGCCAGCCTCGGGACAGGATTGAACACTGAAGCTTTCTTT
TRBD2	TRBV29-1	TRBJ2-1	NA	CSVEGTSRPNEQFF	TGCAGCGTTGAAGGGACTAGTAGGCCCAATGAGCAGTTCTTC
TRBD2	TRBV4-2	TRBJ2-1	NA	CASSLRTLTSGSYNEQFF	TGTGCCAGCAGCCTACGAACGCTGACTAGCGGGAGCTACAATGAGCAGTTCTTC
NA	TRBV2	TRBJ2-3	NA	CASSPSPAGTDTQYF	TGTGCCAGCAGCCCTAGCCCTGCAGGCACAGATACGCAGTATTTT
NA	TRBV7-9	TRBJ2-1	NA	CASSQSSRHNEQFF	TGTGCCAGCAGCCAAAGTTCCCGGCACAATGAGCAGTTCTTC
NA	TRBV7-3	TRBJ1-1	NA	CASSLQGTTEAFF	TGTGCCAGCAGCTTACAGGGGACAACTGAAGCTTTCTTT
TRBD2	TRBV7-3	TRBJ2-2	once	CASSPYWTSGNTGELFF	TGTGCCAGCAGCCCCTATTGGACTAGCGGGAACACCGGGGAGCTGTTTTTT
TRBD1	TRBV6-5	TRBJ1-3	NA	CASGRQGEGGNTIYF	TGTGCCAGCGGTCGACAGGGGGAAGGCGGAAACACCATATATTTT
NA	TRBV19	TRBJ2-1	NA	CASRTHSYNEQFF	TGTGCCAGTAGGACACACTCCTACAATGAGCAGTTCTTC
TRBD1	TRBV7-3	TRBJ2-3	NA	CASSPQGRVGTDTQYF	TGTGCCAGCAGCCCACAGGGGCGAGTGGGCACAGATACGCAGTATTTT
NA	TRBV5-1	TRBJ2-1	NA	CASSLRGASYNEQFF	TGCGCCAGCAGCTTGCGGGGGGCCTCCTACAATGAGCAGTTCTTC
NA	TRBV5-4	TRBJ2-1	NA	CASTEGGSSYNEQFF	TGTGCCAGCACCGAGGGGGGCAGCTCCTACAATGAGCAGTTCTTC
NA	TRBV18	TRBJ2-1	NA	CASSPGVADEQFF	TGTGCCAGCTCACCCGGGGTAGCCGATGAGCAGTTCTTC
NA	TRBV7-2	TRBJ2-7	NA	CASSLGVAPNEQYF	TGTGCCAGCAGCTTAGGTGTGGCGCCCAACGAGCAGTACTTC
NA	TRBV5-1	TRBJ2-5	NA	CASSLFQETQYF	TGCGCCAGCAGCTTGTTCCAAGAGACCCAGTACTTC
NA	TRBV7-9	TRBJ1-1	NA	CASSFAGARTEAFF	TGTGCCAGCAGTTTCGCCGGGGCCCGCACTGAAGCTTTCTTT